These 4 T cell receptor beta chains were sequenced from one sample in a study of regulatory T cells in long-lasting Graves disease. Researchers made TCR beta libraries by using iRepertoire HTBI primers and running Arm-PCR on CDR3 regions. Via MiXCR, TCRdb re-called the multiplex PCR reads, giving one row per CDR3 protein. The sample lists a few hundred thousand distinct CDR3 sequences; approximately 25% were seen once. Sample time point: persistent/refractory GD, antithyroid drugs over 5 years with positive TRAb. PBMCs provided the RNA from which the TCR library was made. The sequencing here drew on peripheral blood mononuclear cells (PBMCs), taken when the disease was refractory, from a patient treated with antithyroid drugs. The receptors were gathered from a middle-aged woman with Graves disease.

On this clonotype itself: An end of the junction does not agree with germline; a read error may underlie this. The chain joins TRBV19 to TRBJ2-5, with 7 positions matching TRBD1. Germline values: CDR1 LNHDA, CDR2 SQIVND (reference sequence). The CDR3 spans 15 residues. The CDR3 region has the DNA TGTACCAGTAGTAAGACAGGGATTCTTAAAGAGACCCAGTACTTC. Its protein product is CTSSKTGILKETQYF.

This clonotype was counted at least ten times. V is TRBV28 and J is TRBJ1-1; D remains unclear. V lost 6 bases and J lost 0, with 14 bases in between. The germline gives CDR1 MDHEN, CDR2 SYDVKM. The CDR3 has 15 residues. In DNA form, the CDR3 reads TGTGCCAGCAGGCCGGGGATCCGCTTGAACACTGAAGCTTTCTTT. Its translation: CASRPGIRLNTEAFF.

V and J are TRBV29-1 and TRBJ2-1; D is unclear. The germline V gene encodes CDR1 SQVTM and CDR2 ANQGSEA. V lost 3 bases and J 8 bases, leaving 11 bases between the germline ends. This CDR3 is 12 amino acids long. In DNA, the CDR3 is TGCAGCGTTGAGGCGACTGAGGATGAGCAGTTCTTC. Protein product: CSVEATEDEQFF.

This clonotype was detected ten times or more. The CDR3 region is CASSRRTETYTEAFF. The DNA of the CDR3 is TGTGCCAGCAGTCGGAGGACCGAGACCTACACTGAAGCTTTCTTT. This chain joins TRBV6-1 and TRBJ1-1; D is undetermined. Germline CDR1 is MNHNS and CDR2 is SASEGT. CDR3 length: 15 amino acids. The V gene lost 5 bases and the J gene lost 3 bases, with 16 bases spanning the gap.